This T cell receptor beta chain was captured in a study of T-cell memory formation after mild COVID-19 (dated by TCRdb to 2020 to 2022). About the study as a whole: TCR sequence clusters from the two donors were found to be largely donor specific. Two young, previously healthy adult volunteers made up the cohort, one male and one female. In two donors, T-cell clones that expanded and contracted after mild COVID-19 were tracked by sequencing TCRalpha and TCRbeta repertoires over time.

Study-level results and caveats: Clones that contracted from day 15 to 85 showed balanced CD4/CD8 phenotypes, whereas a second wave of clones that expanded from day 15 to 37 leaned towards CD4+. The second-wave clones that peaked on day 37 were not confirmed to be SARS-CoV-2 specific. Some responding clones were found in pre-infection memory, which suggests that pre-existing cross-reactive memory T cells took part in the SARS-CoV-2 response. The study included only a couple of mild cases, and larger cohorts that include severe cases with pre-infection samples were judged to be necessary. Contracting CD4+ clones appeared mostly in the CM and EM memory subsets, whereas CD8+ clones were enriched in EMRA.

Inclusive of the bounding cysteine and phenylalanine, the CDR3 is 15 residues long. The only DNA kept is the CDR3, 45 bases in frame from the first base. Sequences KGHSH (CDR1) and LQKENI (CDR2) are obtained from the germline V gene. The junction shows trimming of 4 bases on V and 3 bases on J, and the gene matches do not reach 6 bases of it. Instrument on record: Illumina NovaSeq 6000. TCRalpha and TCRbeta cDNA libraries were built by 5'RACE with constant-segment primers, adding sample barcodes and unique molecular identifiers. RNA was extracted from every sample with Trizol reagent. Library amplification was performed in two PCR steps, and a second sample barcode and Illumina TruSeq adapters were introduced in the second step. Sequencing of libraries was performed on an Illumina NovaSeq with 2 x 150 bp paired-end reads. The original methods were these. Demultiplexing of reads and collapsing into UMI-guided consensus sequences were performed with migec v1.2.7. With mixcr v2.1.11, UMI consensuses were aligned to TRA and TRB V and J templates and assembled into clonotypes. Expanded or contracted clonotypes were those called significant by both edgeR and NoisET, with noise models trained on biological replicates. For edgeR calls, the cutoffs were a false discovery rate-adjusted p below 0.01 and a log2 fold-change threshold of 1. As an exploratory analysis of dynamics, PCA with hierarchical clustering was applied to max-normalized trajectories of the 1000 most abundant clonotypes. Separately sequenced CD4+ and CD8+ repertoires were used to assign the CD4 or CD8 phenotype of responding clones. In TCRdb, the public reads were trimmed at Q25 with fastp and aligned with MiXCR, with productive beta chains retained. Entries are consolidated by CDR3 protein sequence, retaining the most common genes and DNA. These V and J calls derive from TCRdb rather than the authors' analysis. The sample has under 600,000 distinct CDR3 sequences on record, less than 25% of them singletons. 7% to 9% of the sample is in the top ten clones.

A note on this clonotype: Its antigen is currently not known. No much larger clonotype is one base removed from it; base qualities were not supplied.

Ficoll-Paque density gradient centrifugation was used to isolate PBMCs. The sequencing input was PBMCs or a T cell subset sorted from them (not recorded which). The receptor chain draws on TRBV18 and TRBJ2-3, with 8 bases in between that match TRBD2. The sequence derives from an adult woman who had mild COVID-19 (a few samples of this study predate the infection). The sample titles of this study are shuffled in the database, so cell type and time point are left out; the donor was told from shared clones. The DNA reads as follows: TGTGCCAGCTCACTTTTAGCGGGACCGACAGATACGCAGTATTTT. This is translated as CASSLLAGPTDTQYF.